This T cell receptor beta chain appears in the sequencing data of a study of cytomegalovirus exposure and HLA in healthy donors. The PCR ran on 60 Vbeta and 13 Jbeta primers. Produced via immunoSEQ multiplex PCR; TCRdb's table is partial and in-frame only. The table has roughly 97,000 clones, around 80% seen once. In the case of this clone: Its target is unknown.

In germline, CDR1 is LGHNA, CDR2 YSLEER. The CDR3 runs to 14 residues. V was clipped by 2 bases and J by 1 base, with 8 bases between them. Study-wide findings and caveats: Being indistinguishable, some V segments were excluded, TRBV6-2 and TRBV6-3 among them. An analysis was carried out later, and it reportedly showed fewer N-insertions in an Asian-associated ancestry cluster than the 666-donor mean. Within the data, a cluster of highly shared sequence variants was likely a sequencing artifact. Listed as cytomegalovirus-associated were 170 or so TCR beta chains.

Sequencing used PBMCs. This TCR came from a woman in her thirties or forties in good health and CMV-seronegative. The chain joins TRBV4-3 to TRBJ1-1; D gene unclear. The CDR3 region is CASSQLTRNTEAFF. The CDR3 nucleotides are TGCGCCAGCAGCCAATTAACGCGGAACACTGAAGCTTTCTTT.